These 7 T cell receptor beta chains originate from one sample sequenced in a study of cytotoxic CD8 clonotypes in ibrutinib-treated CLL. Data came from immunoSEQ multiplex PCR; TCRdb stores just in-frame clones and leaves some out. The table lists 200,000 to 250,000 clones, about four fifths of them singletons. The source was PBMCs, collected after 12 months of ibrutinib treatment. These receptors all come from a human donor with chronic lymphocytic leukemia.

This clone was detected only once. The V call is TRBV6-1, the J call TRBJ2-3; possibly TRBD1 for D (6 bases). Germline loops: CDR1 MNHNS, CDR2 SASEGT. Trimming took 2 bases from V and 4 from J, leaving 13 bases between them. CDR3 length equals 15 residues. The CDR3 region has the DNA TGTGCCAGCAGTGAATTACAGGGAATTGCAGATACGCAGTATTTT. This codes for CASSELQGIADTQYF.

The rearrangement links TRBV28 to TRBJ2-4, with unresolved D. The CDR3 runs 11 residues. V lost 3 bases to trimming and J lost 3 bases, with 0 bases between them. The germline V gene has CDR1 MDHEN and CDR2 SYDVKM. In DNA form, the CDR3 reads TGTGCCAGCAGTTTCAAAAACATTCAGTACTTC. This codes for CASSFKNIQYF.

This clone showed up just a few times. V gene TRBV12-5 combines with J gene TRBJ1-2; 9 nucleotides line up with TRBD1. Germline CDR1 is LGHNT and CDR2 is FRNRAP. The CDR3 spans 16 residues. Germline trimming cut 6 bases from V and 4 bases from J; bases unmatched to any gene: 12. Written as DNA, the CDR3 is TGTGCTAGTGGGCGGGCCAGTACAGGGGGCGTCTATGGCTACACCTTC. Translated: CASGRASTGGVYGYTF.

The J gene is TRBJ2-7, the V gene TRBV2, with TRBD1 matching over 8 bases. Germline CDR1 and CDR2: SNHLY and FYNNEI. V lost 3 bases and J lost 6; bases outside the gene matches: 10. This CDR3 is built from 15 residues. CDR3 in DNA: TGTGCCAGCAGTGATGGCAGGGGGCTAGACAGCGAGCAGTACTTC. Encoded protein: CASSDGRGLDSEQYF.

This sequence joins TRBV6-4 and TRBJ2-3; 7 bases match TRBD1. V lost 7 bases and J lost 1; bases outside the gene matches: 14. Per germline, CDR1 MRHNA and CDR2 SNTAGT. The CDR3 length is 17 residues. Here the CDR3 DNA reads TGTGCCAGCAAAGACAGGGTTCGATCGACAGGCACAGATACGCAGTATTTT. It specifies CASKDRVRSTGTDTQYF.

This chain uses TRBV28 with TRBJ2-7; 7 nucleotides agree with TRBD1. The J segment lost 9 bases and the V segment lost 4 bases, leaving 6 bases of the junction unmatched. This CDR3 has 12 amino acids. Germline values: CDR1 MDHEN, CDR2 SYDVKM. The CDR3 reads CASSSQGVWQYF. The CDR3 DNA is TGTGCCAGCAGTTCCCAGGGGGTCTGGCAGTACTTC.

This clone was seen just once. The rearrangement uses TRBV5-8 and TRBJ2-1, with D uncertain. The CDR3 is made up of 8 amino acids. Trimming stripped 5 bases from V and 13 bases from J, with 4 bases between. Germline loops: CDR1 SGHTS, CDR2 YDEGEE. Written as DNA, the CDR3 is TGTGCCAGCAGGTCCCAGTTCTTC. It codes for CASRSQFF.